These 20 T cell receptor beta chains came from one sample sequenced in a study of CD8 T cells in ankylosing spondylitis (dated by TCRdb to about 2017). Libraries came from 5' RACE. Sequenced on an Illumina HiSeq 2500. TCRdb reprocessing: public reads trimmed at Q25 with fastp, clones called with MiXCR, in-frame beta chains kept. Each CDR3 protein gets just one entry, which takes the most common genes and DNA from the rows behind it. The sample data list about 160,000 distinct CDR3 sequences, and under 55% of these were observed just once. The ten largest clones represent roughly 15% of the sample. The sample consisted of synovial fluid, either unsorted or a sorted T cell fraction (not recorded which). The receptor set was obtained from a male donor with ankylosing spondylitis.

The CDR3 region is CASSQGPHYSNQPQHF. The CDR3 bases are TGCGCCAGCAGCCAAGGGCCACACTATAGCAATCAGCCCCAGCATTTT. The chain carries TRBV4-1 and TRBJ1-5; D gene uncertain. Deletions cut 1 base from V and 0 bases from J, with 10 bases between. There are 16 residues in the CDR3. Per germline, CDR1 MGHRA and CDR2 YSYEKL.

CDR3 loop: CASEAYYPFSYNEQFF. The CDR3 DNA reads TGTGCCAGCGAAGCTTATTACCCCTTCTCCTACAATGAGCAGTTCTTC. The chain carries TRBV7-9 and TRBJ2-1; D unresolved. V was clipped by 8 bases and J by 0 bases, with 17 bases between them. Germline V CDR1 and CDR2: SEHNR, FQNEAQ (reference sequence). The CDR3 has 16 residues.

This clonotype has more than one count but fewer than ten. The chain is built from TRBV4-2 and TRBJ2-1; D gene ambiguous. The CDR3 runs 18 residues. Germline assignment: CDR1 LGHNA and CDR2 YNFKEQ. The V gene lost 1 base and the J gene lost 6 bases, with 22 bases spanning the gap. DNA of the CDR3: TGTGCCAGCAGCCAAGTCGGGCTGTGGACGAGGAGAGCCAATGAGCAGTTCTTC. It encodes CASSQVGLWTRRANEQFF.

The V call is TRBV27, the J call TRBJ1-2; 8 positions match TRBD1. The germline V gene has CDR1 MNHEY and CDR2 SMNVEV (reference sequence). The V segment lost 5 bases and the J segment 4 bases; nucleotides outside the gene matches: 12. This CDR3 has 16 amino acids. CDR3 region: CASSADGTGYGYGYTF. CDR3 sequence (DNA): TGTGCCAGCAGTGCCGACGGGACAGGCTATGGCTATGGCTACACCTTC.

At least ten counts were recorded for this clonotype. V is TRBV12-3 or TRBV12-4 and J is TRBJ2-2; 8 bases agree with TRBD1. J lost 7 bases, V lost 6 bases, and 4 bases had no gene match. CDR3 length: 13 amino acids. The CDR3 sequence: CASSNRGFGELFF. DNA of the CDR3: TGTGCCAGCAGCAACAGGGGGTTCGGGGAGCTGTTTTTT.

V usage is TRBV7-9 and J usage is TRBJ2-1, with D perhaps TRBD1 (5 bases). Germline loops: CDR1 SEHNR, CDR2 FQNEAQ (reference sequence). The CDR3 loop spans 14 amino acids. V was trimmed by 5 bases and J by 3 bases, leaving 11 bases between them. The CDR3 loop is CASSQGSNYNEQFF. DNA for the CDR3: TGTGCCAGCAGCCAGGGATCTAACTACAATGAGCAGTTCTTC. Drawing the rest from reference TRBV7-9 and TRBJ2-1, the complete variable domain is DTGVSQNPRHKITKRGQNVTFRCDPISEHNRLYWYRQTLGQGPEFLTYFQNEAQLEKSRLLSDRFSAERPKGSFSTLEIQRTEQGDSAMYLCASSQGSNYNEQFFGPGTRLTVL.

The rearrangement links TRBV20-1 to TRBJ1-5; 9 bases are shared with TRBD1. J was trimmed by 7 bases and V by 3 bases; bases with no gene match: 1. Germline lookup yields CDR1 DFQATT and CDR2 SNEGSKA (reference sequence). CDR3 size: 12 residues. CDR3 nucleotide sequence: TGCAGTGCTAGGGGACAGGGCCAGCCCCAGCATTTT. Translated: CSARGQGQPQHF.

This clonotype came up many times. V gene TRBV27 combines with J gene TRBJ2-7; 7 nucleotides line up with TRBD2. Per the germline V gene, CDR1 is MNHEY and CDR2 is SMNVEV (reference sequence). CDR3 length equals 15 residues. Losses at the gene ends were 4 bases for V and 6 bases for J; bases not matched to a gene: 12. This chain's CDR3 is CASSSQGGRIREQYF. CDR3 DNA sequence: TGTGCCAGCAGTTCCCAGGGAGGGAGAATACGCGAGCAGTACTTC.

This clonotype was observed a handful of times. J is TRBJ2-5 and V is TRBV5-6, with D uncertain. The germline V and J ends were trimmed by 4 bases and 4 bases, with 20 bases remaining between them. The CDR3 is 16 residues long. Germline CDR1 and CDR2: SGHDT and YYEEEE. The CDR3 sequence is CASSLGVGQIGETQYF. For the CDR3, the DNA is TGTGCCAGCAGCCTGGGTGTCGGCCAGATCGGAGAGACCCAGTACTTC. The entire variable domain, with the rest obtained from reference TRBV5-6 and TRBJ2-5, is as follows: DAGVTQSPTHLIKTRGQQVTLRCSPKSGHDTVSWYQQALGQGPQFIFQYYEEEERQRGNFPDRFSGHQFPNYSSELNVNALLLGDSALYLCASSLGVGQIGETQYFGPGTRLLVL.

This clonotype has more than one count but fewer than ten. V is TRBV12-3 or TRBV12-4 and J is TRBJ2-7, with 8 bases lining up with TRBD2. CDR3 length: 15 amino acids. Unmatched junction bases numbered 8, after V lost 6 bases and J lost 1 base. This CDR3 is CASSPGERESYEQYF. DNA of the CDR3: TGTGCCAGCAGCCCTGGGGAGCGGGAGTCCTACGAGCAGTACTTC.

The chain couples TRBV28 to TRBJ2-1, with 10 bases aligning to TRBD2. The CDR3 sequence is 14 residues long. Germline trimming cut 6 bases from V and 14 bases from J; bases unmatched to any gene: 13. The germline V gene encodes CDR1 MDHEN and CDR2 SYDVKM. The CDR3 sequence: CASRDTIAGGCEFF. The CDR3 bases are TGTGCCAGCAGAGACACAATAGCGGGAGGTTGCGAGTTCTTC. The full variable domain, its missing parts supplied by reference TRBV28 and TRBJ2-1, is DVKVTQSSRYLVKRTGEKVFLECVQDMDHENMFWYRQDPGLGLRLIYFSYDVKMKEKGDIPEGYSVSREKKERFSLILESASTNQTSMYLCASRDTIAGGCEFFGPGTRLTVL.

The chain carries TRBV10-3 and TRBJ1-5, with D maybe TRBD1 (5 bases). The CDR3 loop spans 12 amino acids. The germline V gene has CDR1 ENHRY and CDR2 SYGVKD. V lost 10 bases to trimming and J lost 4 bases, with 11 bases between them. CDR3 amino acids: CASWDANQPQHF. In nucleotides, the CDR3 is TGTGCCAGCTGGGACGCTAATCAGCCCCAGCATTTT.

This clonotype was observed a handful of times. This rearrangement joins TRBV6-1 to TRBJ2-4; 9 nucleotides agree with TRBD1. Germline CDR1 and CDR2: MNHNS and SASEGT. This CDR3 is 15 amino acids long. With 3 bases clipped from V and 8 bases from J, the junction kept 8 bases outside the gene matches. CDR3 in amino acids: CASSEETGGVYIQYF. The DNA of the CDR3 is TGTGCCAGCAGTGAGGAGACAGGGGGTGTGTACATTCAGTACTTC.

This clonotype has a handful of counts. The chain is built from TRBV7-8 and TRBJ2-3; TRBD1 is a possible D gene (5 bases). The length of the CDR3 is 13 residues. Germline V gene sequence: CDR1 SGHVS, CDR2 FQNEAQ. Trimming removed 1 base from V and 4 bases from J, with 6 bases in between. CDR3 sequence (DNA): TGTGCCAGCAGCTTAGAGGGGCCAGATACGCAGTATTTT. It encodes CASSLEGPDTQYF.

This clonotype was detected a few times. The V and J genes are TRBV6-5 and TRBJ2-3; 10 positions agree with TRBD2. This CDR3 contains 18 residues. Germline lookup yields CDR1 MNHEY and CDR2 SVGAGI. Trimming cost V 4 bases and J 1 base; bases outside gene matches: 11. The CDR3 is CASSSISGGAVGTDTQYF. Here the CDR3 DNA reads TGTGCCAGCAGTTCCATAAGCGGGGGGGCAGTTGGCACAGATACGCAGTATTTT.

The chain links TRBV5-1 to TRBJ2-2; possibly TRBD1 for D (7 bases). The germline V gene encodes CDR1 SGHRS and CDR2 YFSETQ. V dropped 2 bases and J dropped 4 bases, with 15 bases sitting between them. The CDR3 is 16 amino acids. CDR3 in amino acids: CASSLQGRRGTGELFF. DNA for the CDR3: TGCGCCAGCAGCTTACAGGGGCGGCGGGGCACCGGGGAGCTGTTTTTT.

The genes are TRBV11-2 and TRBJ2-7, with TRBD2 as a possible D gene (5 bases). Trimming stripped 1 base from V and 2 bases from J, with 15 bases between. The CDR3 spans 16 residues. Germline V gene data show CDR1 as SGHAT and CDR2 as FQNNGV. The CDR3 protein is CASSLVSGEFPYEQYF. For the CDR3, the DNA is TGTGCCAGCAGCTTAGTCAGCGGAGAGTTCCCCTACGAGCAGTACTTC.

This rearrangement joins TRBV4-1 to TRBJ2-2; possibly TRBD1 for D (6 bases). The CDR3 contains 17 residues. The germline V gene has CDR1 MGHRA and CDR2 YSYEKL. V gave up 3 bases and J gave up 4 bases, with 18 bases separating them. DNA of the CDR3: TGCGCCAGCAGCCATTTTTTGCAGGGGATAATCACCGGGGAGCTGTTTTTT. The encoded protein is CASSHFLQGIITGELFF.

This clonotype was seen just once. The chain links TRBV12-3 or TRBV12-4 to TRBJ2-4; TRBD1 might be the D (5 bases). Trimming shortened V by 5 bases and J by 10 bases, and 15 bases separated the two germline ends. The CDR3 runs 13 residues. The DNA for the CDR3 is TGTGCCAGCAGTACATACCAGGGTAGTATTCAGTACTTC. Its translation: CASSTYQGSIQYF.

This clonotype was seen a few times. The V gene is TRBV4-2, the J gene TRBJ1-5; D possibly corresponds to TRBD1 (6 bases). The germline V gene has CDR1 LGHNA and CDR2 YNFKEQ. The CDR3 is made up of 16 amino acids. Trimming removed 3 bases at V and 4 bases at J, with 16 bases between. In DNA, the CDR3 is TGTGCCAGCAGCCACTTTCACGGGGACACTAATCAGCCCCAGCATTTT. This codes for CASSHFHGDTNQPQHF.